Listed here is a single T cell receptor beta chain. This record belongs to a study of blood T cell repertoires in COVID-19. As originally analysed: Amplification with reference gene primers provided the estimates of nucleated cell counts. Clones were read by immunoSEQ multiplex PCR, and TCRdb kept only the in-frame ones, dropping some. V and J calls and clone size are as listed in that table; D and trimming were resolved from the DNA. Among 200,000 to 300,000 clones listed, approximately 80% were seen once. The clonotype was recovered from a man in his sixties with acute or convalescent COVID-19. Sequencing input: peripheral blood.

DNA of the CDR3: TGTGCCAGCAGCTTACCGGACAGGTCTCTCCACTTT. Protein sequence: CASSLPDRSLHF. V is TRBV11-2 and J is TRBJ1-6; TRBD1 agrees at 7 bases. J was trimmed by 16 bases and V by 2 bases; bases with no gene match: 5. Per the germline V gene, CDR1 is SGHAT and CDR2 is FQNNGV. CDR3 length equals 12 residues.